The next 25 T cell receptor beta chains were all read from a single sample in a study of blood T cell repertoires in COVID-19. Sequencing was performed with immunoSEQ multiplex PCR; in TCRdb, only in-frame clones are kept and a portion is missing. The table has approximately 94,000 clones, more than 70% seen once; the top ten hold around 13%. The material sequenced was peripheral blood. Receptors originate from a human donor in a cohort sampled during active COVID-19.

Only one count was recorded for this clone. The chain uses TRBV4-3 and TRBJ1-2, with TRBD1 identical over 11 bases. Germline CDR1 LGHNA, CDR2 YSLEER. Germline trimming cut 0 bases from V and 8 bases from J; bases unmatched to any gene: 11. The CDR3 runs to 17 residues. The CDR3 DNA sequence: TGCGCCAGCAGCCAAGAAAGTGGCGGACAGGGGGCGGGCGGCTACACCTTC. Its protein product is CASSQESGGQGAGGYTF.

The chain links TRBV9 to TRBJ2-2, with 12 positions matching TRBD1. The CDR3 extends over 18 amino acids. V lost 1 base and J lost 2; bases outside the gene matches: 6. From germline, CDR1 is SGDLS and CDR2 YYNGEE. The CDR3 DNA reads TGTGCCAGCAGCGTACTCCCCGGGACAGGGGGCAACACCGGGGAGCTGTTTTTT. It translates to CASSVLPGTGGNTGELFF.

CDR3 in DNA: TGTGCCAGTAGCGAGAACTATGGCTACACCTTC. Protein product: CASSENYGYTF. The J gene is TRBJ1-2, the V gene TRBV19; no reliable D call. CDR1 is LNHDA and CDR2 is SQIVND in the germline V gene (reference sequence). This CDR3 has 11 residues. V dropped 6 bases and J dropped 2 bases, with 4 bases sitting between them.

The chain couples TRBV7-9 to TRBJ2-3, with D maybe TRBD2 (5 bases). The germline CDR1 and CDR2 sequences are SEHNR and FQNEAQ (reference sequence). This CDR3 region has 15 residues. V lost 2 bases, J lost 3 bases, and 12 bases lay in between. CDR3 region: CASSLSIGETDTQYF. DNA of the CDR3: TGTGCCAGCAGCTTAAGTATCGGGGAAACAGATACGCAGTATTTT.

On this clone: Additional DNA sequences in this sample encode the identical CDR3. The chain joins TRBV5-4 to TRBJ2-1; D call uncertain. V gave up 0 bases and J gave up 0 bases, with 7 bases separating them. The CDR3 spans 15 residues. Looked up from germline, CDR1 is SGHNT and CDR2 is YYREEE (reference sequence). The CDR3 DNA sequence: TGTGCCAGCAGCTTGGGAGGAAGCTCCTACAATGAGCAGTTCTTC. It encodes CASSLGGSSYNEQFF.

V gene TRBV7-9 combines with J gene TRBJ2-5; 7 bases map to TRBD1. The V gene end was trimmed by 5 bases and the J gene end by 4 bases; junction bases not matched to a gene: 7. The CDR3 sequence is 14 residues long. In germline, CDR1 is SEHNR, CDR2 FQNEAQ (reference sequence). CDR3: CASSATPGGETQYF. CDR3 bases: TGTGCCAGCAGCGCGACCCCAGGGGGAGAGACCCAGTACTTC. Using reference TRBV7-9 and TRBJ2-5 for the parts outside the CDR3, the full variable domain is DTGVSQNPRHKITKRGQNVTFRCDPISEHNRLYWYRQTLGQGPEFLTYFQNEAQLEKSRLLSDRFSAERPKGSFSTLEIQRTEQGDSAMYLCASSATPGGETQYFGPGTRLLVL.

CDR3 in amino acids: CASSPGGGVETQYF. The CDR3 DNA sequence: TGTGCCAGCAGCCCCGGAGGTGGAGTGGAGACCCAGTACTTC. This chain connects TRBV7-7 to TRBJ2-5; D is possibly TRBD2 (5 bases). Germline-derived CDR1 and CDR2 are SSHAT and FNYEAQ (reference sequence). The CDR3 totals 14 residues. Trimming pared 5 bases from V and 5 bases from J, leaving 15 bases between.

CDR3 nucleotides: TGTGCCACCAGCAGAGATTGGGGGGGCAATCAGCCCCAGCATTTT. It specifies CATSRDWGGNQPQHF. The chain carries TRBV15 and TRBJ1-5; TRBD1 might be the D (5 bases). V was shortened by 0 bases and J by 2 bases, with 8 bases between the two germline ends. This CDR3 spans 15 amino acids. The germline CDR1 and CDR2 sequences are LNHNV and YYDKDF (reference sequence).

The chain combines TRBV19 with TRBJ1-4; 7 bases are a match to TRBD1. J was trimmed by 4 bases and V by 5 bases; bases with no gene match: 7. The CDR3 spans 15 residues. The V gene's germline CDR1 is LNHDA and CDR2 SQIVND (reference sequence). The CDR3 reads CASSLGTVGNEKLFF. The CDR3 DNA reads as TGTGCCAGTAGTCTAGGGACAGTGGGTAATGAAAAACTGTTTTTT. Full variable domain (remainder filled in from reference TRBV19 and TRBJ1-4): DGGITQSPKYLFRKEGQNVTLSCEQNLNHDAMYWYRQDPGQGLRLIYYSQIVNDFQKGDIAEGYSVSREKKESFPLTVTSAQKNPTAFYLCASSLGTVGNEKLFFGSGTQLSVL.

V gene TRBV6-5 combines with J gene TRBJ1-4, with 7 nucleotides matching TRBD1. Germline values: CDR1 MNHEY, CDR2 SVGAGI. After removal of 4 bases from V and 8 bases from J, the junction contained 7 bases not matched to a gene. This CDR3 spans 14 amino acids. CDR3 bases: TGTGCCAGCAGTTCCGGACAGGAGCCCGAAAAACTGTTTTTT. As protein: CASSSGQEPEKLFF.

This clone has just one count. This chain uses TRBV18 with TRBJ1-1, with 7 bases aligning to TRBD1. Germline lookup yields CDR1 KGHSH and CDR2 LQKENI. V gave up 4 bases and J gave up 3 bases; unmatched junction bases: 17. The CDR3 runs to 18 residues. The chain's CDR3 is CASSRNPLGTVGYTEAFF. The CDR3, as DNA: TGTGCCAGCTCACGGAACCCACTCGGGACAGTCGGATACACTGAAGCTTTCTTT.

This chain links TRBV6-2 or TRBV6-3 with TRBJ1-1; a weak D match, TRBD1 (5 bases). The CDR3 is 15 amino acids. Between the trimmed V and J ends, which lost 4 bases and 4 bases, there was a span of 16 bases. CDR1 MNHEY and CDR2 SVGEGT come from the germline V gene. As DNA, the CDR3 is TGTGCCAGCAGTTCGAGCAGGGCCGGGAGCACTGAAGCTTTCTTT. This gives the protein CASSSSRAGSTEAFF.

This CDR3 reads CASSSSGSFSSEQYF. DNA of the CDR3: TGTGCCAGCAGCTCTAGCGGGAGTTTCTCTAGCGAGCAGTACTTC. The rearrangement links TRBV7-2 to TRBJ2-7; 10 nucleotides agree with TRBD2. J lost 6 bases, V lost 4 bases, and 9 bases had no gene match. Germline CDR1 and CDR2: SGHTA and FQGNSA. The CDR3 sequence is 15 residues long.

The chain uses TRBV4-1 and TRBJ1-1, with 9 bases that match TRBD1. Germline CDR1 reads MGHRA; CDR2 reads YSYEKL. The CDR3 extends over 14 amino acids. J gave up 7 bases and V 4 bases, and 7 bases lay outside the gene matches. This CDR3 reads CASSPSDRGIEAFF. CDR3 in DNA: TGCGCCAGCAGCCCCTCCGACAGGGGGATTGAAGCTTTCTTT.

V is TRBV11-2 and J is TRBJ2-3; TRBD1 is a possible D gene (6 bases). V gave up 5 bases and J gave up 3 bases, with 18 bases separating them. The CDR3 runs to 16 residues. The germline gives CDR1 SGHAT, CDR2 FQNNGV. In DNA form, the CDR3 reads TGTGCCAGCAGCCAGGTGGGGACAAGGGGGACAGATACGCAGTATTTT. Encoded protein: CASSQVGTRGTDTQYF.

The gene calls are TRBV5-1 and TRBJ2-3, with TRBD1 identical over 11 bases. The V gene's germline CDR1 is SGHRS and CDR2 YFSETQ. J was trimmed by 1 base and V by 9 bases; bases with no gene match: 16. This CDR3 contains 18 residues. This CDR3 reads CATQSGDRGIIGTDTQYF. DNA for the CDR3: TGCGCCACCCAAAGTGGGGACAGGGGGATTATCGGCACAGATACGCAGTATTTT.

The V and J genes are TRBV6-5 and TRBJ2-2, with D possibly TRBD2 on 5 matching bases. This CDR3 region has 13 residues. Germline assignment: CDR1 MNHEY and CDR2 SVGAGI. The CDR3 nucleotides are TGTGCTTCGAGGGTCCCAAACACCGGGGAGCTGTTTTTT. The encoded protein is CASRVPNTGELFF.

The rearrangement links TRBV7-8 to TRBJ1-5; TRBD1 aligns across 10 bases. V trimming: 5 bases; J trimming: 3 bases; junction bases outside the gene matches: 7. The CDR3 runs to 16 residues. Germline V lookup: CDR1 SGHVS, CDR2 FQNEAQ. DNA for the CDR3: TGTGCCAGCAGCCCCTGGGGACAGGGGAACAATCAGCCCCAGCATTTT. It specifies CASSPWGQGNNQPQHF.

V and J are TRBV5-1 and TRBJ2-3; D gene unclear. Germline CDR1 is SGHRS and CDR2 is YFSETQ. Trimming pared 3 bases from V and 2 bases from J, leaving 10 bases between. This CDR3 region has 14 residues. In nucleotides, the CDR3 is TGCGCCAGCAGCTACACCGCCGCCACAGATACGCAGTATTTT. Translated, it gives CASSYTAATDTQYF.

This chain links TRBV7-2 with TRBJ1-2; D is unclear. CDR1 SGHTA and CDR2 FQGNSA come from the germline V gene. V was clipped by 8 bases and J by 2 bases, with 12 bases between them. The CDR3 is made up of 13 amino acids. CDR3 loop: CASGTGMNYGYTF. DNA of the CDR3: TGTGCCAGCGGTACCGGGATGAACTATGGCTACACCTTC.

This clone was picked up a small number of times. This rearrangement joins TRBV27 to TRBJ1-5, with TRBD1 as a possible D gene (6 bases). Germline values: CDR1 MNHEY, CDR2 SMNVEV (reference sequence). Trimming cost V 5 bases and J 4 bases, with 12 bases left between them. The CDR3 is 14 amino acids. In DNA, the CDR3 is TGTGCCAGCAGTCCAGGGACATCTAATCAGCCCCAGCATTTT. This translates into CASSPGTSNQPQHF.

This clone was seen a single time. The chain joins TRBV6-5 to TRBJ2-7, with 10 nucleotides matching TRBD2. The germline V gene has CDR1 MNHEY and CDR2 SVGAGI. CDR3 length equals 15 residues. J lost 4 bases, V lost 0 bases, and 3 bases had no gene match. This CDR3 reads CASSYSGTSVYEQYF. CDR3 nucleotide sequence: TGTGCCAGCAGTTACTCCGGGACTAGCGTTTACGAGCAGTACTTC.

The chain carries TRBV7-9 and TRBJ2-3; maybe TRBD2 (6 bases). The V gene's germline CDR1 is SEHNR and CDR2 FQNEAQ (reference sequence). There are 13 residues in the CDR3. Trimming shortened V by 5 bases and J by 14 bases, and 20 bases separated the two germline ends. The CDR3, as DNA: TGTGCCAGCAGCCCCGAGGTCGGACTGGGGGGGTATTTT. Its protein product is CASSPEVGLGGYF.

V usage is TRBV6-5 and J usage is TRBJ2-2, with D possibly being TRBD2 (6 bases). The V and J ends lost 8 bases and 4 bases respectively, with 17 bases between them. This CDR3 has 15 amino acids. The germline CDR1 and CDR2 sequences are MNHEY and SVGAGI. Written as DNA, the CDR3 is TGTGCCAGCCGAGACACCGGGACTTCCACCGGGGAGCTGTTTTTT. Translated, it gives CASRDTGTSTGELFF.

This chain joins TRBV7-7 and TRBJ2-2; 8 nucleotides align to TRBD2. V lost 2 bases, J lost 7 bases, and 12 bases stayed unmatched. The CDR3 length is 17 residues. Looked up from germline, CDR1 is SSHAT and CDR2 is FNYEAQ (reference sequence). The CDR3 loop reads CASSLYPAGAVIGELFF. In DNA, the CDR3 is TGTGCCAGCAGCTTATACCCAGCGGGGGCCGTCATCGGGGAGCTGTTTTTT.